The T cell receptor beta chain under discussion was sequenced for a study of early T cells in non-severe SARS-CoV-2 infection. The V end was cut by 4 bases, the J end by 3 bases, with 15 bases between. The V gene's germline CDR1 is DFQATT and CDR2 SNEGSKA (reference sequence). This CDR3 comprises 14 residues. Researchers tagged individual cDNA molecules with unique molecular identifiers. TCRdb re-derived calls from the 5' RACE reads in MiXCR, one entry per CDR3 protein. The sample includes more than 65,000 distinct CDR3 sequences, approximately 13% of them seen just once. This clonotype occurred many times.

The chain carries TRBV20-1 and TRBJ2-5, with D possibly matching TRBD1 (5 bases). This TCR was sampled from an adult who was a healthcare worker with PCR-confirmed SARS-CoV-2 infection or an uninfected control (not recorded which). Source material: whole blood. The CDR3 loop reads CSATPGQLKETQYF. The CDR3 nucleotides read TGCAGTGCTACTCCCGGACAACTAAAAGAGACCCAGTACTTC.